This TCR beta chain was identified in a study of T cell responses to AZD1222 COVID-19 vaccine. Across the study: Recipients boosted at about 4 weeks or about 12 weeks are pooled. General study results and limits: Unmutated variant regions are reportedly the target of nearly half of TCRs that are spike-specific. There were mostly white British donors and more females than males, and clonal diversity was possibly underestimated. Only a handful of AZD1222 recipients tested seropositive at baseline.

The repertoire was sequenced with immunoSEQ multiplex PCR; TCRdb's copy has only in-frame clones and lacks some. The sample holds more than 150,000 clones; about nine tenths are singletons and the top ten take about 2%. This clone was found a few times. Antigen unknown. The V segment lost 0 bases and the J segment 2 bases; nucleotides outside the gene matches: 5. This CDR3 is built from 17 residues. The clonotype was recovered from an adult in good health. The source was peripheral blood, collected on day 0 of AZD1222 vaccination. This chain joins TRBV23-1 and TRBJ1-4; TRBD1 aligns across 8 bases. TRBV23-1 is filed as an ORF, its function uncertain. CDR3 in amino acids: CASSQSGRTGTNEKLFF. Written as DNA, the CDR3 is TGCGCCAGCAGTCAATCGGGTCGGACAGGGACTAATGAAAAACTGTTTTTT.